Sequencing of this T cell receptor (beta chain) was carried out in a study of preoperative IRX-2 immunotherapy in early breast cancer. Only in-frame clones appear in the TCRdb table, and some are missing; sequencing was by immunoSEQ multiplex PCR. The data hold 8,500 to 14,000 clones, with over 80% observed a single time. Trimming removed 5 bases from V and 0 bases from J; junction bases left unmatched: 7. Germline V gene data show CDR1 as LNHDA and CDR2 as SQIVND (reference sequence). This CDR3 spans 16 amino acids. Treatment meaning: preoperative locoregional IRX-2 cytokine immunotherapy. Patients received preoperative, locoregional IRX-2 cytokine immunotherapy in a phase Ib study.

Source: lymph node tissue, taken before IRX-2 immunotherapy. This TCR was sampled from a human donor with breast cancer. The chain has TRBV19 and TRBJ2-1; 7 nucleotides line up with TRBD2. The CDR3 loop reads CASSAGREFSYNEQFF. CDR3 bases: TGTGCCAGTAGTGCGGGGCGGGAGTTCTCCTACAATGAGCAGTTCTTC.